By sample share, the clone carrying this T cell receptor beta chain is large. Antigen specificity is unknown. The sample originates from a study of CD8+CD57+ T cells in acquired aplastic anemia. Whole-study context: Sorted CD4+ and CD8+ cells yielded DNA averaging about 3.2 ug.

Study-wide points: Patients showed no significant difference from controls in CD8+ Simpson's diversity.

Genomic DNA templated the TCR beta VDJ and CDR3 profiling. A single record per CDR3 protein comes from TCRdb applying MiXCR to the reads. The sample consists of some 45,000 distinct CDR3 sequences, approximately 67% of them appearing once. CDR1 is SGDLS, CDR2 YYNGEE, per germline. CDR3 length: 15 amino acids. Trimming took off 1 base at V and 6 bases at J, with 11 bases between the two ends. The sequence came from a human donor in good health, serving as a control. The V and J genes are TRBV9 and TRBJ1-6; weak D call: TRBD1 (6 bases). Sequencing used sorted CD4+, CD8+, or CD8+CD57+ T cells (not recorded which) from PBMCs. The CDR3 sequence: CASSVTGSPNSPLHF. The CDR3 DNA reads as TGTGCCAGCAGCGTAACAGGGTCCCCTAATTCACCCCTCCACTTT.